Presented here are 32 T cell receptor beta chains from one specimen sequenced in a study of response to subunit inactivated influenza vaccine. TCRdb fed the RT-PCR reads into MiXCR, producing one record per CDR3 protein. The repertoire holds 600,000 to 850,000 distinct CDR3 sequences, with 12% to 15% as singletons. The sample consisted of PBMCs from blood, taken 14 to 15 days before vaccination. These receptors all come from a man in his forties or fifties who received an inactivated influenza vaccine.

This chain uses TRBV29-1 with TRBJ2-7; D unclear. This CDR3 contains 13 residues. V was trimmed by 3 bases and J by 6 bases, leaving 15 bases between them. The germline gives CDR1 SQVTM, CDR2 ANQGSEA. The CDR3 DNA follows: TGCAGCGTTGATGTGGGCCAGTCGGGCGAGCAGTACTTC. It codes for CSVDVGQSGEQYF.

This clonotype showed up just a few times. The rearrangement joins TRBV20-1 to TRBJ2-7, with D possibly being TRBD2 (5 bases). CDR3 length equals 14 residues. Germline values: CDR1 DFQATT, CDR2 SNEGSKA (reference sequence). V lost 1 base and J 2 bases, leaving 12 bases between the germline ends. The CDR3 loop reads CSARGPTRAYEQYF. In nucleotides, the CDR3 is TGCAGTGCTAGAGGGCCCACTAGGGCCTACGAGCAGTACTTC.

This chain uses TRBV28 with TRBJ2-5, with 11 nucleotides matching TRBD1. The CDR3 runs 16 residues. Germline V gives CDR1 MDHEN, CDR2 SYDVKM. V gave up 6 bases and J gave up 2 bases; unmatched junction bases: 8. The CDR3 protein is CASRLGQGANQETQYF. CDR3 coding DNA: TGTGCCAGCAGACTCGGACAGGGGGCGAATCAAGAGACCCAGTACTTC.

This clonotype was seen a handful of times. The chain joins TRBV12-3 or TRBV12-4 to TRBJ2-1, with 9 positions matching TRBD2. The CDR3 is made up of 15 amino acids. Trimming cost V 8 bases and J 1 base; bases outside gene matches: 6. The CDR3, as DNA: TGTGCCAGCGGTGTACTAGCGGGTTCCTACAATGAGCAGTTCTTC. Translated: CASGVLAGSYNEQFF.

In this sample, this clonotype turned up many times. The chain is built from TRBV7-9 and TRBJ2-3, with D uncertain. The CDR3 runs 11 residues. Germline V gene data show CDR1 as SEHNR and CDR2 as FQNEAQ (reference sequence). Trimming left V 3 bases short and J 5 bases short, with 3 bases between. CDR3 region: CASSFKDTQYF. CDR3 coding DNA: TGTGCCAGCAGCTTTAAAGATACGCAGTATTTT.

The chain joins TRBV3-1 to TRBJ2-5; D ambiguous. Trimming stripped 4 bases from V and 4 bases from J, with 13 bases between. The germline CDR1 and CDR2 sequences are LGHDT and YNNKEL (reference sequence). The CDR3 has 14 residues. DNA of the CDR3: TGTGCCAGCAGCCCTGGGCCAAAGCGAGAGACCCAGTACTTC. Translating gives CASSPGPKRETQYF.

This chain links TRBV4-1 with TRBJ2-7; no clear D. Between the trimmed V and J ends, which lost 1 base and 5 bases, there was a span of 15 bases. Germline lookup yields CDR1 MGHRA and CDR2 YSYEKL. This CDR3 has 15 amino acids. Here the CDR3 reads CASSQVFQKDNEQYF. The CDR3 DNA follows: TGCGCCAGCAGCCAAGTCTTCCAAAAAGACAACGAGCAGTACTTC.

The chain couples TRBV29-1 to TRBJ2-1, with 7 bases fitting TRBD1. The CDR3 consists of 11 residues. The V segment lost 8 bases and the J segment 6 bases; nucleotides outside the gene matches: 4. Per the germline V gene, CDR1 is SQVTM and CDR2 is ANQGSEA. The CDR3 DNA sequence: TGCAGCATGGGACAGCGCAATGAGCAGTTCTTC. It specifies CSMGQRNEQFF.

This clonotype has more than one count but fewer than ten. CDR3 in DNA: TGTGCCATCAGCCAATTTAGCGGGAGGGCCGTCGGGGAGCTGTTTTTT. This encodes CAISQFSGRAVGELFF. The chain employs TRBV10-3 and TRBJ2-2; 11 nucleotides line up with TRBD2. The germline V gene encodes CDR1 ENHRY and CDR2 SYGVKD. With 6 bases clipped from V and 7 bases from J, the junction kept 10 bases outside the gene matches. The CDR3 runs 16 residues.

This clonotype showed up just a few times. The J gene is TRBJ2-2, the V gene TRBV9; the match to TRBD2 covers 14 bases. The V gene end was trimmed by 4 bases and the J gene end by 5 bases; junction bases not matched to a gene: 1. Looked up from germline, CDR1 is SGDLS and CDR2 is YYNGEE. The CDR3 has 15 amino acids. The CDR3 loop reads CASSRTSGRTGELFF. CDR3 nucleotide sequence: TGTGCCAGCAGCCGGACTAGCGGGAGGACCGGGGAGCTGTTTTTT. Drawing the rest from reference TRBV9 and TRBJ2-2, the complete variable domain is DSGVTQTPKHLITATGQRVTLRCSPRSGDLSVYWYQQSLDQGLQFLIQYYNGEERAKGNILERFSAQQFPDLHSELNLSSLELGDSALYFCASSRTSGRTGELFFGEGSRLTVL.

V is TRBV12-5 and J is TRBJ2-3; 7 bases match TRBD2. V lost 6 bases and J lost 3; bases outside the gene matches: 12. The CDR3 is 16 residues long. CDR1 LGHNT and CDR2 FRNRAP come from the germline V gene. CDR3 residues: CASGFFAGAGTDTQYF. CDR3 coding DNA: TGTGCTAGTGGCTTTTTTGCGGGAGCGGGAACAGATACGCAGTATTTT.

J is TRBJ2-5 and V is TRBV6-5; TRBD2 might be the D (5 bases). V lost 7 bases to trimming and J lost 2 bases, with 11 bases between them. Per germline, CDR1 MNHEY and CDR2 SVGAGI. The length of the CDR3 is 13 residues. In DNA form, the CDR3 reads TGTGCCAGCACGGTACCGGGACAAGAGACCCAGTACTTC. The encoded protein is CASTVPGQETQYF.

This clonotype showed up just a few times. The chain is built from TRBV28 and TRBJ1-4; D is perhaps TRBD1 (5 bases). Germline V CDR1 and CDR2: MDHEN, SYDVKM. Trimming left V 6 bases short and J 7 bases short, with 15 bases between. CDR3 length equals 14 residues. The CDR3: CASRPDGGTEKLFF. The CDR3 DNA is TGTGCCAGCAGACCAGACGGGGGGACTGAAAAACTGTTTTTT.

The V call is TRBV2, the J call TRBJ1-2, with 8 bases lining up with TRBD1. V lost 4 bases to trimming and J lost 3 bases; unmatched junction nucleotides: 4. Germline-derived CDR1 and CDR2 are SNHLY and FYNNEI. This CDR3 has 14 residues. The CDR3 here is CASSAGTGYYGYTF. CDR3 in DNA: TGTGCCAGCAGTGCCGGGACAGGATACTATGGCTACACCTTC.

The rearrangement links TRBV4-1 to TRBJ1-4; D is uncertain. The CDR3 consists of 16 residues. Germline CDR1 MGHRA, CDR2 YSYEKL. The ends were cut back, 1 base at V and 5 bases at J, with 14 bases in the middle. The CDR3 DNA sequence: TGCGCCAGCAGCCAAGTCGCAGGCCCCCGGAATGAAAAACTGTTTTTT. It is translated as CASSQVAGPRNEKLFF.

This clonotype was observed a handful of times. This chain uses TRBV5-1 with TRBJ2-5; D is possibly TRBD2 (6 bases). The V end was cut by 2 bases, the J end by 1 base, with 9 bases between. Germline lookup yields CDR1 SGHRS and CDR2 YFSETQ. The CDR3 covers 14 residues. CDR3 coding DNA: TGCGCCAGCAGCTTACGGGAGCCCCAAGAGACCCAGTACTTC. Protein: CASSLREPQETQYF. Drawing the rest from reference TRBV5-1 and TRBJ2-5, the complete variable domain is KAGVTQTPRYLIKTRGQQVTLSCSPISGHRSVSWYQQTPGQGLQFLFEYFSETQRNKGNFPGRFSGRQFSNSRSEMNVSTLELGDSALYLCASSLREPQETQYFGPGTRLLVL.

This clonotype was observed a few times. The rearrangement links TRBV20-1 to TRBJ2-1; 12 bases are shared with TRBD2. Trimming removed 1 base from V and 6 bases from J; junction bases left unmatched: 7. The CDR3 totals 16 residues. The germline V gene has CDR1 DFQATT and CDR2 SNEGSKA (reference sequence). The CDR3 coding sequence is TGCAGTGCTAGAGCTCTAGCGGGGGGGCCTGGCAATGAGCAGTTCTTC. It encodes CSARALAGGPGNEQFF.

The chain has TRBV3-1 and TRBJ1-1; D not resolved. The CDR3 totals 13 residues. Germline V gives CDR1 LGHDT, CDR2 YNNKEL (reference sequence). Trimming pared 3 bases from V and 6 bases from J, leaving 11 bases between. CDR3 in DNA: TGTGCCAGCAGCCAGCGACAAGGCTCTGAAGCTTTCTTT. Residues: CASSQRQGSEAFF.

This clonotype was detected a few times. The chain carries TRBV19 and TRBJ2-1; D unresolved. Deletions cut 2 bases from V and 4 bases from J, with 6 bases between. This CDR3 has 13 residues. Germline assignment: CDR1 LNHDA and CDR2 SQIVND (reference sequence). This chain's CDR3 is CASSIIGYNEQFF. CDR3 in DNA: TGTGCCAGTAGTATAATTGGTTACAATGAGCAGTTCTTC.

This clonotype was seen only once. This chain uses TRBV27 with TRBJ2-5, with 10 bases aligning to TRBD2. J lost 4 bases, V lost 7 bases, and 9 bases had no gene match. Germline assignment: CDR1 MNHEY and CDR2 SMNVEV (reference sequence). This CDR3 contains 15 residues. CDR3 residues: CASTQRGGAGETQYF. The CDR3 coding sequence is TGTGCCAGCACCCAGCGGGGGGGCGCCGGAGAGACCCAGTACTTC.

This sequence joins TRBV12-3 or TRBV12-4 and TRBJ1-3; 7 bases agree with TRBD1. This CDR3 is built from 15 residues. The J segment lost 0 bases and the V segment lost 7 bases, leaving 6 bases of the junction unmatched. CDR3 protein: CASTVTGPSGNTIYF. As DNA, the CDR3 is TGTGCCAGCACCGTGACAGGGCCCTCTGGAAACACCATATATTTT.

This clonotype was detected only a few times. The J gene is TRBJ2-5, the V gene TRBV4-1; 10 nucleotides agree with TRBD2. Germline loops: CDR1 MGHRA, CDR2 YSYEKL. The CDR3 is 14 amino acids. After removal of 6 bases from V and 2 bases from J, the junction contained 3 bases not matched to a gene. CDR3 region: CASREAGGQETQYF. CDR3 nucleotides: TGCGCCAGCAGAGAAGCGGGGGGGCAAGAGACCCAGTACTTC.

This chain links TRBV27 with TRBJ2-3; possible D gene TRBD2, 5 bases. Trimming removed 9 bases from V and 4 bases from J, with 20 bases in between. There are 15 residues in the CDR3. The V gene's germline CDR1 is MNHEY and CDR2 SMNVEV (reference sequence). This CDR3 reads CASRPWGIGADTQYF. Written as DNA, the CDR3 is TGTGCCAGTCGCCCCTGGGGAATCGGGGCAGATACGCAGTATTTT.

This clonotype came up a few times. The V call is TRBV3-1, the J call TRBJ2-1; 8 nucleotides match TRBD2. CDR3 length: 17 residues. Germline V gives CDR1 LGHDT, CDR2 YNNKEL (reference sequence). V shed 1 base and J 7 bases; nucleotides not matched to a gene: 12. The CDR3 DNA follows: TGTGCCAGCAGCCAAGGCCGGGCGGGAGGCCTCTCGAATGAGCAGTTCTTC. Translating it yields CASSQGRAGGLSNEQFF.

CDR3 in amino acids: CASSPRDRPRETQYF. The CDR3, as DNA: TGTGCCAGCAGCCCGCGGGACAGGCCGAGGGAGACCCAGTACTTC. The V gene is TRBV13, the J gene TRBJ2-5; the match to TRBD1 covers 8 bases. The length of the CDR3 is 15 residues. The trim removed 5 bases at V and 5 bases at J, leaving 10 bases unmatched. Germline CDR1 is PRHDT and CDR2 is FYEKMQ (reference sequence).

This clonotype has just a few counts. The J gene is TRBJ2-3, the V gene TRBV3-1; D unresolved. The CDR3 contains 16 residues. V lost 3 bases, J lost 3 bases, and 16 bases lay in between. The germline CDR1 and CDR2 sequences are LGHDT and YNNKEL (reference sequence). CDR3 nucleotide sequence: TGTGCCAGCAGCCAGATAGGGTGGGTTTCGACAGATACGCAGTATTTT. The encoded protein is CASSQIGWVSTDTQYF.

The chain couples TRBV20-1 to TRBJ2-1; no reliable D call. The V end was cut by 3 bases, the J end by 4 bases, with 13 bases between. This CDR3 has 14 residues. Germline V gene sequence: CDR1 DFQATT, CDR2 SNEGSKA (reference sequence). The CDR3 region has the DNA TGCAGTGCTAGTGACCCATGGAGTTACAATGAGCAGTTCTTC. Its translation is CSASDPWSYNEQFF.

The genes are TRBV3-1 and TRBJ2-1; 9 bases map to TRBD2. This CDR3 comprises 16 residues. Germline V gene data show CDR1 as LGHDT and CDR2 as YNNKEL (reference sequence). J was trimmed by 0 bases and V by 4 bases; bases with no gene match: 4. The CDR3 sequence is CASSPGAGGSYNEQFF. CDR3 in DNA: TGTGCCAGCAGCCCTGGAGCGGGAGGCTCCTACAATGAGCAGTTCTTC.

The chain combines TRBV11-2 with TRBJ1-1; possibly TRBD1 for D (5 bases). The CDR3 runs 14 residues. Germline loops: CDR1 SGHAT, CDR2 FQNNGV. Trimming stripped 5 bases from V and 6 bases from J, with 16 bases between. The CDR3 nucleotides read TGTGCCAGCAGCGTAGGGTGGGGGGTTGCTGAAGCTTTCTTT. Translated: CASSVGWGVAEAFF.

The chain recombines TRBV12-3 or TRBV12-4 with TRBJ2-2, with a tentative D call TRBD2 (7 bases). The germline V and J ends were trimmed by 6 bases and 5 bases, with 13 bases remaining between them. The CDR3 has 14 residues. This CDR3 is CASRKGEGTGELFF. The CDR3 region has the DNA TGTGCCAGCAGAAAGGGGGAGGGGACCGGGGAGCTGTTTTTT.

This CDR3 reads CASRLPRGTIGEQYF. CDR3 in DNA: TGTGCCAGCAGACTACCGAGAGGGACCATAGGCGAGCAGTACTTC. The V and J genes are TRBV28 and TRBJ2-7; D may correspond to TRBD1 or TRBD2 (5 bases each). CDR1 and CDR2 from the germline V gene are MDHEN and SYDVKM. Trimming left V 6 bases short and J 6 bases short, with 21 bases between. CDR3 length equals 15 residues.

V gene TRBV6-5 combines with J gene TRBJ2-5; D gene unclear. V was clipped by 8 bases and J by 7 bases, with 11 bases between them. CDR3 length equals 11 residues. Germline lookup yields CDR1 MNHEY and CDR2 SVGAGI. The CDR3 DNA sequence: TGTGCCAGCGTCCGGAGTGGGACCCAGTACTTC. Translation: CASVRSGTQYF.